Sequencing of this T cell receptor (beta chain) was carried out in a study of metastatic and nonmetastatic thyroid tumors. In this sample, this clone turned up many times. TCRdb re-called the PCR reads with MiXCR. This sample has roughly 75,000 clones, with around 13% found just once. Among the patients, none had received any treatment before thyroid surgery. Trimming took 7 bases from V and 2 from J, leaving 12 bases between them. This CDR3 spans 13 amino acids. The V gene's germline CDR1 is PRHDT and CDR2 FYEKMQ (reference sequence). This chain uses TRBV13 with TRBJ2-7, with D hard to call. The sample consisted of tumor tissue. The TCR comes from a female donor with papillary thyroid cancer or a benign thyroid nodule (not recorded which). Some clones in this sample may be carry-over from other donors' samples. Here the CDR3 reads CASTQAETYEQYF. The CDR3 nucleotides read TGTGCCAGCACCCAGGCAGAAACCTACGAGCAGTACTTC.